This entry lists 28 T cell receptor beta chains sequenced from one sample in a study of cytotoxic CD8 clonotypes in ibrutinib-treated CLL. Some clones are missing from TCRdb's copy, which holds only in-frame ones; the method was immunoSEQ multiplex PCR. This table has a few hundred thousand clones, less than 75% appearing once. Specimen: PBMCs, collected after 24 months of ibrutinib treatment. The receptors were gathered from a human donor with chronic lymphocytic leukemia.

This clone was found a few times. The CDR3 nucleotides are TGTGCCAGCACCAGGGGAAACACCATATATTTT. It encodes CASTRGNTIYF. The chain uses TRBV9 and TRBJ1-3; unclear D gene. V lost 6 bases and J lost 4, with 5 bases in between. The CDR3 runs to 11 residues. Germline CDR1 reads SGDLS; CDR2 reads YYNGEE. Using reference TRBV9 and TRBJ1-3 for the parts outside the CDR3, the full variable domain is DSGVTQTPKHLITATGQRVTLRCSPRSGDLSVYWYQQSLDQGLQFLIQYYNGEERAKGNILERFSAQQFPDLHSELNLSSLELGDSALYFCASTRGNTIYFGEGSWLTVV.

The V call is TRBV27, the J call TRBJ2-5; D not certain. The V and J ends lost 3 bases and 5 bases respectively, with 7 bases between them. The CDR3 runs 12 residues. CDR1 is MNHEY and CDR2 is SMNVEV in the germline V gene (reference sequence). The CDR3 region has the DNA TGTGCCAGCAGTTTGCTGGGGGAGACCCAGTACTTC. Translation gives CASSLLGETQYF.

The chain couples TRBV4-1 to TRBJ2-7; D remains ambiguous. The V end lost 0 bases, the J end lost 0 bases, and 6 bases lay between the germline ends. This CDR3 has 14 amino acids. Germline-derived CDR1 and CDR2 are MGHRA and YSYEKL. CDR3 in amino acids: CASSQDSASYEQYF. The DNA of the CDR3 is TGCGCCAGCAGCCAAGACTCAGCCTCCTACGAGCAGTACTTC.

The CDR3 region has the DNA TGTGCCAGCAGCTTAGGGGTAATTCGTCCCACCGGGGAGCTGTTTTTT. This translates into CASSLGVIRPTGELFF. The gene calls are TRBV11-2 and TRBJ2-2; D ambiguous. In germline, CDR1 is SGHAT, CDR2 FQNNGV. This CDR3 has 16 amino acids. The germline V and J ends were trimmed by 1 base and 4 bases, with 13 bases remaining between them.

V usage is TRBV19 and J usage is TRBJ1-2; weak D call: TRBD1 (6 bases). The germline V gene encodes CDR1 LNHDA and CDR2 SQIVND (reference sequence). This CDR3 region has 14 residues. V lost 4 bases, J lost 4 bases, and 13 bases lay in between. CDR3 nucleotides: TGTGCCAGTAGTACCAGACAGGCTACCTATGGCTACACCTTC. As protein: CASSTRQATYGYTF.

V usage is TRBV15 and J usage is TRBJ2-7, with D perhaps matching TRBD2 (6 bases). Germline V gives CDR1 LNHNV, CDR2 YYDKDF (reference sequence). The CDR3 is 14 residues long. V lost 3 bases and J 9 bases, leaving 18 bases between the germline ends. CDR3 protein: CATSRDPAEGRQYF. The CDR3 nucleotides are TGTGCCACCAGCAGGGACCCGGCGGAGGGGAGGCAGTACTTC. Complete variable domain (other parts from reference TRBV15 and TRBJ2-7): DAMVIQNPRYQVTQFGKPVTLSCSQTLNHNVMYWYQQKSSQAPKLLFHYYDKDFNNEADTPDNFQSRRPNTSFCFLDIRSPGLGDTAMYLCATSRDPAEGRQYFGPGTRLTVT.

This clone showed up just a few times. The chain couples TRBV5-1 to TRBJ1-2; the D is unclear. The V end lost 5 bases, the J end lost 0 bases, and 5 bases lay between the germline ends. This CDR3 has 12 amino acids. Germline V lookup: CDR1 SGHRS, CDR2 YFSETQ. The CDR3 here is CASSVSNYGYTF. CDR3 coding DNA: TGCGCCAGCAGTGTATCTAACTATGGCTACACCTTC.

This chain connects TRBV30 to TRBJ2-7; D possibly corresponds to TRBD2 (5 bases). The CDR3 extends over 13 amino acids. Germline V gene lookup returns CDR1 GTSNPN and CDR2 SVGIG (reference sequence). Trimming left V 3 bases short and J 0 bases short, with 9 bases between. The CDR3 region has the DNA TGTGCCTGGAGGGCCGGGAACTCCTACGAGCAGTACTTC. This sequence encodes CAWRAGNSYEQYF.

This clone turned up a few times. The chain combines TRBV11-3 with TRBJ2-3; D is unresolved. CDR3 length: 13 residues. The V and J ends lost 6 bases and 3 bases respectively, with 10 bases between them. The germline V gene encodes CDR1 SGHNT and CDR2 YENEEA. CDR3 DNA: TGTGCCAGCAGTCTAAGGGATACAGATACGCAGTATTTT. Protein product: CASSLRDTDTQYF.

The chain recombines TRBV2 with TRBJ2-3, with D unclear. Germline CDR1 is SNHLY and CDR2 is FYNNEI. The CDR3 is made up of 15 amino acids. The V and J ends lost 4 bases and 4 bases respectively, with 15 bases between them. CDR3 region: CASSGGLTIADTQYF. The CDR3 nucleotides read TGTGCCAGCAGTGGGGGTCTTACTATCGCAGATACGCAGTATTTT.

This clone was counted only a few times. The rearrangement uses TRBV28 and TRBJ1-5; maybe TRBD1 (5 bases). Trimming pared 3 bases from V and 9 bases from J, leaving 12 bases between. Germline V gene lookup returns CDR1 MDHEN and CDR2 SYDVKM. The CDR3 loop spans 13 amino acids. CDR3 DNA: TGTGCCAGCAGTTTGGGCGAGGGGCGGCCCCAGCATTTT. Protein: CASSLGEGRPQHF.

The chain employs TRBV5-6 and TRBJ2-3; D not certain. Trimming cost V 6 bases and J 3 bases, with 14 bases left between them. In germline, CDR1 is SGHDT, CDR2 YYEEEE. This CDR3 has 14 amino acids. The CDR3 coding sequence is TGTGCCAGCACCCTCGCCTCCGCAACAGATACGCAGTATTTT. This gives the protein CASTLASATDTQYF. The whole variable domain, remainder taken from reference TRBV5-6 and TRBJ2-3, is DAGVTQSPTHLIKTRGQQVTLRCSPKSGHDTVSWYQQALGQGPQFIFQYYEEEERQRGNFPDRFSGHQFPNYSSELNVNALLLGDSALYLCASTLASATDTQYFGPGTRLTVL.

This clone was picked up a small number of times. CDR3 sequence reads: CASSDTGEGVGYTF. The CDR3 bases are TGTGCCAGTAGTGATACGGGCGAAGGGGTTGGCTACACCTTC. The J gene is TRBJ1-2, the V gene TRBV19; perhaps TRBD1 as D (5 bases). The CDR3 consists of 14 residues. V was trimmed by 5 bases and J by 7 bases, leaving 17 bases between them. Germline CDR1 reads LNHDA; CDR2 reads SQIVND (reference sequence).

The rearrangement joins TRBV20-1 to TRBJ1-2, with D unresolved. V dropped 2 bases and J dropped 4 bases, with 2 bases sitting between them. CDR1 is DFQATT, CDR2 SNEGSKA, per germline (reference sequence). The CDR3 extends over 10 amino acids. The CDR3 sequence is CSARSYGYTF. CDR3 sequence (DNA): TGCAGTGCTAGAAGCTATGGCTACACCTTC.

The V gene is TRBV5-1, the J gene TRBJ2-3, with a tentative D call TRBD2 (6 bases). This CDR3 contains 15 residues. Trimming removed 0 bases at V and 0 bases at J, with 8 bases between. Germline CDR1 and CDR2: SGHRS and YFSETQ. This chain's CDR3 is CASSLAGASTDTQYF. The DNA of the CDR3 is TGCGCCAGCAGCTTGGCGGGAGCGAGCACAGATACGCAGTATTTT.

This chain links TRBV27 with TRBJ2-7, with a weak D call TRBD1 (5 bases). CDR3 length: 13 amino acids. Germline assignment: CDR1 MNHEY and CDR2 SMNVEV (reference sequence). Trimming cost V 8 bases and J 4 bases, with 15 bases left between them. This chain's CDR3 is CASATLQDYEQYF. The CDR3 nucleotides read TGTGCCAGCGCTACATTACAGGATTACGAGCAGTACTTC.

This chain joins TRBV9 and TRBJ2-1, with a possible D match to TRBD2 (6 bases). Germline values: CDR1 SGDLS, CDR2 YYNGEE. Trimming pared 3 bases from V and 0 bases from J, leaving 10 bases between. The length of the CDR3 is 15 residues. This CDR3 is CASSERLDSYNEQFF. CDR3 DNA: TGTGCCAGCAGCGAACGACTAGACTCCTACAATGAGCAGTTCTTC.

This chain connects TRBV5-1 to TRBJ2-1; tentatively, D is TRBD2 (6 bases). The V gene lost 4 bases and the J gene lost 0 bases, with 17 bases spanning the gap. The length of the CDR3 is 17 residues. Germline values: CDR1 SGHRS, CDR2 YFSETQ. The CDR3 DNA reads TGCGCCAGCAGCACCGGGACTTATACAAGCTCCTACAATGAGCAGTTCTTC. Translation gives CASSTGTYTSSYNEQFF.

V and J are TRBV6-5 and TRBJ2-7, with D tentatively TRBD1 (6 bases). The CDR3 is 13 amino acids. Germline loops: CDR1 MNHEY, CDR2 SVGAGI. V was shortened by 6 bases and J by 2 bases, with 11 bases between the two germline ends. The CDR3 nucleotides are TGTGCCAGCAGCGCCGGGACACCCTACGAGCAGTACTTC. It is translated as CASSAGTPYEQYF.

The chain employs TRBV27 and TRBJ1-1; 10 bases fit TRBD1. V was pared by 4 bases and J by 4 bases, with 3 bases of the junction left unmatched. Germline CDR1 and CDR2: MNHEY and SMNVEV (reference sequence). There are 14 residues in the CDR3. The CDR3 nucleotides are TGTGCCAGCAGTTCCCGGACAGGGGGCACTGAAGCTTTCTTT. It encodes CASSSRTGGTEAFF.

The chain combines TRBV28 with TRBJ1-2; D possibly corresponds to TRBD1 (5 bases). This CDR3 is 14 amino acids long. The V gene lost 8 bases and the J gene lost 4 bases, with 17 bases spanning the gap. Germline CDR1 is MDHEN and CDR2 is SYDVKM. CDR3 residues: CASGRQWGRYGYTF. The DNA for the CDR3 is TGTGCCAGCGGAAGGCAATGGGGCCGCTATGGCTACACCTTC.

This clone showed up just a few times. This chain connects TRBV28 to TRBJ2-5; D gene unclear. The CDR3 length is 14 residues. Trimming stripped 6 bases from V and 4 bases from J, with 15 bases between. Per the germline V gene, CDR1 is MDHEN and CDR2 is SYDVKM. CDR3 DNA sequence: TGTGCCAGCAGACCCATCTACCCTCTAGAGACCCAGTACTTC. Amino acids: CASRPIYPLETQYF.

This clone was counted a single time. V and J are TRBV10-3 and TRBJ2-2, with D perhaps given as TRBD1 or TRBD2 (5 bases each). The CDR3 has 16 amino acids. The germline gives CDR1 ENHRY, CDR2 SYGVKD. V gave up 3 bases and J gave up 1 base, with 12 bases separating them. CDR3 protein: CAISDRRDRNTGELFF. The CDR3 DNA is TGTGCCATCAGTGATCGCCGGGACCGGAACACCGGGGAGCTGTTTTTT.

The V call is TRBV6-6, the J call TRBJ2-4; no definite D call. CDR1 and CDR2 from the germline V gene are MNHNY and SVGAGI (reference sequence). The V gene lost 6 bases and the J gene lost 1 base, with 7 bases spanning the gap. CDR3 length: 13 residues. In DNA, the CDR3 is TGTGCCAGCAGAGATACGGCCAAAAACATTCAGTACTTC. Its protein is CASRDTAKNIQYF.

V gene TRBV12-5 combines with J gene TRBJ2-1; TRBD2 aligns across 10 bases. Germline loops: CDR1 LGHNT, CDR2 FRNRAP. This CDR3 is 15 amino acids long. The V segment lost 1 base and the J segment 6 bases; nucleotides outside the gene matches: 3. In DNA form, the CDR3 reads TGTGCTAGTGGTTTGGGGGGACTAGCGAGCAATGAGCAGTTCTTC. Encoded protein: CASGLGGLASNEQFF.

A few counts support this clone. Here the CDR3 DNA reads TGTGCCAGCAGCGTATCAGGGTCTGGCAATCAGCCCCAGCATTTT. As protein: CASSVSGSGNQPQHF. V and J are TRBV5-4 and TRBJ1-5, with a weak D call TRBD1 (5 bases). V was clipped by 4 bases and J by 2 bases, with 13 bases between them. The CDR3 contains 15 residues. The germline CDR1 and CDR2 sequences are SGHNT and YYREEE (reference sequence).

Concerning this clone: The conserved phenylalanine or tryptophan normally closing the CDR3 is absent here, so this likely arose from a read error. The limits of the CDR3 on the DNA are not certain, so only TCRdb's listed CDR3 is given. The chain is built from TRBV28 and TRBJ1-4; the table names TRBD1, a call not compared with the DNA. Germline lookup yields CDR1 MDHEN and CDR2 SYDVKM. The CDR3 region is 12 residues in length, termini included. CDR3 loop: CASSSLRQGLAL.

The rearrangement uses TRBV15 and TRBJ2-6; D may match TRBD1 or TRBD2 (5 bases each). Germline lookup yields CDR1 LNHNV and CDR2 YYDKDF (reference sequence). This CDR3 has 16 residues. Trimming shortened V by 6 bases and J by 0 bases, and 12 bases separated the two germline ends. The CDR3: CATRTTGSSGANVLTF. The CDR3 bases are TGTGCCACCAGGACTACAGGTAGCTCTGGGGCCAACGTCCTGACTTTC.